This T cell receptor beta chain came from a study of preoperative IRX-2 immunotherapy in early breast cancer. Treatment: preoperative locoregional IRX-2 cytokine immunotherapy. Samples came from a phase Ib trial of preoperative locoregional IRX-2 cytokine immunotherapy. The V gene's germline CDR1 is MDHEN and CDR2 SYDVKM. V lost 2 bases, J lost 0 bases, and 4 bases lay in between. The CDR3 loop spans 14 amino acids. Data came from immunoSEQ multiplex PCR; TCRdb stores just in-frame clones and leaves some out. The sample has 24,000 or so clones, roughly 74% seen once. Source: lymph node tissue, taken before IRX-2 immunotherapy. The TCR sequence derives from a human donor with breast cancer. The V gene is TRBV28, the J gene TRBJ1-4, with D unresolved. In nucleotides, the CDR3 is TGTGCCAGCAGTTTACGGGCAACTAATGAAAAACTGTTTTTT. Translated, it gives CASSLRATNEKLFF.